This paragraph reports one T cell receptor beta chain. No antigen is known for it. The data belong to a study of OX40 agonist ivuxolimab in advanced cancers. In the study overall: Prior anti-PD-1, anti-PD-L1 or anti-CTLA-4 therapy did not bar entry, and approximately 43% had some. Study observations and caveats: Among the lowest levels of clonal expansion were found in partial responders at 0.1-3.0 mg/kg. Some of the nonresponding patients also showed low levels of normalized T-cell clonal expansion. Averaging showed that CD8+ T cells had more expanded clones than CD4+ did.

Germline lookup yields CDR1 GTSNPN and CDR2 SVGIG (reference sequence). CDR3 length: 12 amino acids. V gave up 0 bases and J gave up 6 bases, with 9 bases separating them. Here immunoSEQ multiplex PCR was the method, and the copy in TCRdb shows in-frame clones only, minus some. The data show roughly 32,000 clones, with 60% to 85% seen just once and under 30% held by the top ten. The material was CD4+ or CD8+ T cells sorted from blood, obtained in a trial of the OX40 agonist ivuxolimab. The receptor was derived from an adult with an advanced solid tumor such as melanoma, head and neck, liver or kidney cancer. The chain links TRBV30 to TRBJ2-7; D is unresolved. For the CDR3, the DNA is TGTGCCTGGAGTGTATATTCGCGCGAGCAGTACTTC. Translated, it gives CAWSVYSREQYF.